The rows below give T cell receptor beta chains drawn from one sample of a study of regulatory T cells in long-lasting Graves disease. In TCRdb, the multiplex PCR reads were re-called with MiXCR into one record per CDR3 protein. The sample consists of over 450,000 distinct CDR3 sequences, about 12% of them appearing once. The same data also contributed to another study, on T cells in Graves' hyperthyroidism and ophthalmopathy.

This sample comprised peripheral blood mononuclear cells (PBMCs), obtained at new diagnosis, from a patient treated with antithyroid drugs. These receptors came from a woman between 25 and 40 years old with Graves disease. Both conserved end residues are part of each CDR3. The D gene is left open where the match is weak. The size field is filled for only some rows; it gives once, few, many or a size class.

>TRBV20-1|.|TRBJ2-7|TRBD2|18
TGCAGTGCTAGCCAAGGCCCCACTAGCGGGAGGAGATCCTACGAGCAGTACTTC
CSASQGPTSGRRSYEQYF
>TRBV28|many|TRBJ1-5|TRBD1|14
TGTGCCAGCAGTCGGACAGGCACTAATCAGCCCCAGCATTTT
CASSRTGTNQPQHF
>TRBV6-1|many|TRBJ1-4|TRBD1|12
TGTGCCAGCACGACAGGGGCATCAAAACTGTTTTTT
CASTTGASKLFF
>TRBV7-2|.|TRBJ2-5|.|18
TGTGCCAGCAGCTCCCTAATTTTTGGGCTGGTACAAAAAGAGACCCAGTACTTC
CASSSLIFGLVQKETQYF
>TRBV6-5|many|TRBJ1-1|.|15
TGTGCCAGCAGTTACTCGGTTGTGGGGAACACTGAAGCTTTCTTT
CASSYSVVGNTEAFF
>TRBV6-1|.|TRBJ2-3|TRBD1|19
TGTGCCAGCACCTTAGCCCCGGGACAGCGATCGCCTAGCACAGATACGCAGTATTTT
CASTLAPGQRSPSTDTQYF
>TRBV6-2/TRBV6-3|many|TRBJ2-1|TRBD2|12
TGTGCCAGCGCACTAGCGTGGAATGAGCAGTTCTTC
CASALAWNEQFF
>TRBV18|many|TRBJ2-3|.|13
TGTGCCAGCTCACCACCCCTGAGCGATACGCAGTATTTT
CASSPPLSDTQYF
>TRBV6-5|many|TRBJ1-1|.|14
TGTGCCAGCAGTTGGGGGGCTATTGGGACTGAAGCTTTCTTT
CASSWGAIGTEAFF
>TRBV19|.|TRBJ2-5|.|15
TGTGCCAGTAGTATAGGGGAAGGCCCCCAAGAGACCCAGTACTTC
CASSIGEGPQETQYF
>TRBV9|.|TRBJ1-1|TRBD1|13
TGTGCCAGCAGCGCCCCGGACAGGGCCGGAGCTTTCTTT
CASSAPDRAGAFF
>TRBV6-1|.|TRBJ2-3|TRBD2|18
TGTGCCAGCAGAGCTCTAGCGGGCGGACCTATAGATAAGGGTACGCAGTATTTT
CASRALAGGPIDKGTQYF
>TRBV11-2|many|TRBJ2-7|TRBD1|15
TGTGCCAGCAGCGGACTGAGGGGGCGCGTCTACGAGCAGTACTTC
CASSGLRGRVYEQYF
>TRBV5-1|few|TRBJ2-3|.|14
TGCGCCAGCAGCCCCAACGCCGGGACAGATACGCAGTATTTT
CASSPNAGTDTQYF
>TRBV5-1|once|TRBJ2-1|TRBD1|15
TGTGCCAGCAGCTTCGGGACAGGTGAGGCCCATGAGCAGTTCTTC
CASSFGTGEAHEQFF
>TRBV7-9|.|TRBJ2-1|.|16
TGTGCCAGCAGCTTAGTCTCTGGGGAGTTCATCAATGAGCAGTTCTTC
CASSLVSGEFINEQFF
>TRBV2|many|TRBJ2-1|TRBD2|17
TGTGCCAGCAGCGGACAGGGAGGACTAGCGGCCCACTCACAGCAGTTCTTC
CASSGQGGLAAHSQQFF
>TRBV7-2|.|TRBJ2-4|TRBD2|16
TGTGCCAGCAGCTACCAGAGCGGGAGCGGCAAAAACATTCAGTACTTC
CASSYQSGSGKNIQYF
>TRBV7-2|many|TRBJ2-3|.|14
TGTGCCAGCAGCTCCCGACTCTCGCGGGATACGCAGTATTTT
CASSSRLSRDTQYF
>TRBV30|many|TRBJ1-3|TRBD1|17
TGTGCCTGGTCAGGACAGGGGGCCCTTCAGGCTGGAAACACCATATATTTT
CAWSGQGALQAGNTIYF
>TRBV10-3|.|TRBJ2-7|.|16
TGTGCCATCAGTGAGTTACAAAGCGTAATCGCCTACGAGCAGTACTTC
CAISELQSVIAYEQYF
>TRBV7-9|.|TRBJ1-2|TRBD1|16
TGTGCCAGCAGCCCGAGGACAGGGGTGATAACCTATGGCTACACCTTC
CASSPRTGVITYGYTF
>TRBV2|many|TRBJ1-6|TRBD1|15
TGTGCCAGCAGTCTATACGACAGGGGAGGTTCACCCCTCCACTTT
CASSLYDRGGSPLHF
>TRBV13|.|TRBJ1-3|.|14
TGTGCCAGCAGCTTAGTGGGGTTGCGAAACACCATATATTTT
CASSLVGLRNTIYF
>TRBV5-1|many|TRBJ2-1|.|15
TGCGCCAGCAGCTTGGTTCCGGGGCCCTACAATGAGCAGTTCTTC
CASSLVPGPYNEQFF
>TRBV18|many|TRBJ1-5|.|13
TGTGCCAGCAGTCCGGGACAAGATCAGCCCCAGCATTTT
CASSPGQDQPQHF
>TRBV20-1|many|TRBJ2-1|.|12
TGCAGTGCTAGTGACCCAAACAATGAGCAGTTCTTC
CSASDPNNEQFF
>TRBV20-1|many|TRBJ1-2|TRBD1|13
TGCAGTGCCGAGATGGGACAGGGGTTTGGCTACACCTTC
CSAEMGQGFGYTF
>TRBV28|.|TRBJ1-2|.|13
TGTGCCAGCAGTGCTTCGTTAAACTATGGCTACACCTTC
CASSASLNYGYTF
>TRBV7-2|few|TRBJ2-5|.|13
TGTGCCAGCAGCTTAACAAGGGCGGAGACCCAGTACTTC
CASSLTRAETQYF
>TRBV6-1|.|TRBJ1-1|TRBD1|14
TGTGCCAGCGGGAGACAGGGGGGGAACACTGAAGCTTTCTTT
CASGRQGGNTEAFF